This TCR beta chain was obtained from a study of T cell repertoires in cytomegalovirus infection. Study conclusions and caveats: In two of eight donors, the top clonotype was HLA-C-restricted CMV-specific.

The V and J ends lost 2 bases and 6 bases respectively, with 17 bases between them. The CDR3 is 16 residues long. Per germline, CDR1 MNHEY and CDR2 SVGAGI. This clonotype appeared a few times. Antigen unknown. From the reads, TCRdb called clonotypes with MiXCR, one entry per CDR3 protein. This table holds roughly 920,000 distinct CDR3 sequences, 25% to 40% found once. The chain has TRBV6-5 and TRBJ2-1; perhaps TRBD2 as D (7 bases). The receptor was derived from a human donor in good health (CMV status not recorded). Some clones in this sample may be carry-over from other donors' samples. This sample comprised cultured CD8+ T cells from PBMCs, obtained from culture after CMV antigen stimulation. The DNA of the CDR3 is TGTGCCAGCAGTTACGCTGGGGGGGCACAGTCCAATGAGCAGTTCTTC. Its translation: CASSYAGGAQSNEQFF.